The sequence of this T cell receptor beta chain was determined in a study of cytomegalovirus exposure and HLA in healthy donors. The PCR was carried out with 60 Vbeta primers and 13 Jbeta primers. Produced via immunoSEQ multiplex PCR; TCRdb's table is partial and in-frame only. The repertoire includes roughly 150,000 clones, around 80% of them detected once, and 2% to 2.5% sits in the top ten. This clone was seen a single time. The length of the CDR3 is 14 residues. The V gene's germline CDR1 is GTSNPN and CDR2 SVGIG (reference sequence). Trimming at V came to 2 bases and at J to 4 bases, leaving 4 bases not matched to a gene.

The rearrangement uses TRBV30 and TRBJ1-1; the match to TRBD1 covers 10 bases. The TCR was taken from a male donor in good health and CMV-seronegative. Material for sequencing was PBMCs. The CDR3 DNA is TGTGCCTGGAGTAAGGGACAGGGGCGCACTGAAGCTTTCTTT. This sequence encodes CAWSKGQGRTEAFF.